This passage covers 15 T cell receptor beta chains from one sample sequenced in a study of cytomegalovirus exposure and HLA in healthy donors. In the PCR, 60 Vbeta and 13 Jbeta primers were used. Sequencing was performed with immunoSEQ multiplex PCR; in TCRdb, only in-frame clones are kept and a portion is missing. Found here are more than 150,000 clones, about 80% of them singletons; the top ten hold 0.65%. The sample was PBMCs. The receptors were sampled from a boy aged 5-17 years in good health and CMV-seronegative.

This chain uses TRBV11-3 with TRBJ1-4; TRBD1 might be the D (6 bases). Trimming cost V 0 bases and J 8 bases, with 28 bases left between them. Germline V gene data show CDR1 as SGHNT and CDR2 as YENEEA. The CDR3 covers 20 residues. Here the CDR3 reads CASSLDRLESWVAGDEKLFF. As DNA, the CDR3 is TGTGCCAGCAGCTTAGATCGACTTGAGTCGTGGGTCGCAGGGGACGAAAAACTGTTTTTT.

Turning to this clone: The sample contains more than one DNA sequence encoding this CDR3. The V and J genes are TRBV7-2 and TRBJ2-7, with TRBD1 matching over 10 bases. The J segment lost 3 bases and the V segment lost 5 bases, leaving 7 bases of the junction unmatched. Looked up from germline, CDR1 is SGHTA and CDR2 is FQGNSA. This CDR3 is 15 amino acids long. Written as DNA, the CDR3 is TGTGCCAGCAGCGTTGGGACAGGGGAAAGCTACGAGCAGTACTTC. Protein sequence: CASSVGTGESYEQYF.

The J gene is TRBJ2-7, the V gene TRBV11-3; 10 positions agree with TRBD2. Germline V gene data show CDR1 as SGHNT and CDR2 as YENEEA. The junction had 3 bases not matched to a gene; V was cut back by 3 bases and J by 1 base. The CDR3 is made up of 15 amino acids. This chain's CDR3 is CASSFSTSGSYEQYF. The CDR3 DNA sequence: TGTGCCAGCAGCTTTTCGACTAGCGGGTCCTACGAGCAGTACTTC.

The CDR3 protein is CASSLTEGGNYNEQFF. CDR3 DNA: TGTGCCAGCAGCTTAACTGAGGGGGGGAACTACAATGAGCAGTTCTTC. The chain joins TRBV7-3 to TRBJ2-1; weak D call: TRBD2 (7 bases). Germline assignment: CDR1 SGHTA and CDR2 FQGTGA. The CDR3 extends over 16 amino acids. The germline V and J ends were trimmed by 0 bases and 3 bases, with 12 bases remaining between them.

J is TRBJ1-2 and V is TRBV5-4, with unresolved D. Germline V lookup: CDR1 SGHNT, CDR2 YYREEE (reference sequence). CDR3 length: 13 amino acids. V lost 3 bases, J lost 5 bases, and 11 bases lay in between. CDR3 residues: CASSSRGGYGYTF. The DNA for the CDR3 is TGTGCCAGCAGCTCCCGAGGCGGTTATGGCTACACCTTC.

A few counts support this clone. The rearrangement uses TRBV10-3 and TRBJ1-3; possible D gene TRBD1, 6 bases. The germline gives CDR1 ENHRY, CDR2 SYGVKD. The V and J ends lost 8 bases and 4 bases respectively, with 12 bases between them. This CDR3 region has 13 residues. Here the CDR3 reads CAIGRDIGNTIYF. The CDR3 DNA reads TGTGCCATCGGCCGGGACATCGGAAACACCATATATTTT.

The chain links TRBV11-3 to TRBJ2-5; 8 positions match TRBD1. Germline trimming cut 1 base from V and 4 bases from J; bases unmatched to any gene: 5. Germline V gives CDR1 SGHNT, CDR2 YENEEA. This CDR3 is built from 15 residues. The chain's CDR3 is CASSLVGGTGETQYF. The DNA of the CDR3 is TGTGCCAGCAGCTTAGTTGGCGGGACAGGAGAGACCCAGTACTTC. Variable domain in full (rest from reference TRBV11-3 and TRBJ2-5): EAGVVQSPRYKIIEKKQPVAFWCNPISGHNTLYWYLQNLGQGPELLIRYENEEAVDDSQLPKDRFSAERLKGVDSTLKIQPAELGDSAVYLCASSLVGGTGETQYFGPGTRLLVL.

J is TRBJ1-1 and V is TRBV5-5; the D gene is possibly TRBD1 (5 bases). The germline CDR1 and CDR2 sequences are SGHKS and YYEKEE (reference sequence). The CDR3 is 13 amino acids. V gave up 6 bases and J gave up 5 bases, with 14 bases separating them. CDR3 nucleotide sequence: TGTGCCAGCACTTTAAGACCAGGGACTGAAGCTTTCTTT. Protein: CASTLRPGTEAFF.

In this sample, this clone turned up a few times. The V and J genes are TRBV6-1 and TRBJ2-7, with D unclear. Germline values: CDR1 MNHNS, CDR2 SASEGT. With 5 bases removed from V and 1 base from J, the gap between germline ends came to 12 bases. There are 14 residues in the CDR3. Here the CDR3 DNA reads TGTGCCAGCAGTCCGTTTCGCCAGTCCTACGAGCAGTACTTC. Translated, it gives CASSPFRQSYEQYF.

The chain has TRBV7-3 and TRBJ2-7; 8 nucleotides agree with TRBD2. With V trimmed by 5 bases and J by 4 bases, 4 bases remained unmatched. The germline V gene has CDR1 SGHTA and CDR2 FQGTGA. The CDR3 extends over 13 amino acids. The CDR3 protein is CASSAGLAYEQYF. The CDR3 DNA sequence: TGTGCCAGCAGCGCCGGACTAGCTTACGAGCAGTACTTC.

The V gene is TRBV6-6, the J gene TRBJ1-5; tentative D call: TRBD1 (5 bases). Per the germline V gene, CDR1 is MNHNY and CDR2 is SVGAGI (reference sequence). Trimming took off 6 bases at V and 5 bases at J, with 14 bases between the two ends. The CDR3 loop spans 14 amino acids. The CDR3 loop is CASRPIRVDQPQHF. In DNA, the CDR3 is TGTGCCAGCAGGCCGATCAGGGTCGATCAGCCCCAGCATTTT.

The CDR3 bases are TGTGCCAGCAGCTTTGGCCCCCCAAACAGGGTCCCCTATGGCTACACCTTC. Its translation: CASSFGPPNRVPYGYTF. The chain combines TRBV5-6 with TRBJ1-2; D is possibly TRBD1 (6 bases). Trimming removed 2 bases at V and 4 bases at J, with 21 bases between. CDR3 length: 17 residues. The germline V gene has CDR1 SGHDT and CDR2 YYEEEE.

The chain couples TRBV10-3 to TRBJ2-3; 10 nucleotides line up with TRBD1. The V and J ends lost 6 bases and 2 bases, in that order; junction bases with no gene match: 5. This CDR3 has 15 residues. Germline V gene lookup returns CDR1 ENHRY and CDR2 SYGVKD. CDR3 DNA sequence: TGTGCCATCAGCGAAGGGACAGGGGACACAGATACGCAGTATTTT. It codes for CAISEGTGDTDTQYF.

This chain uses TRBV9 with TRBJ2-3; 8 nucleotides line up with TRBD1. Germline CDR1 reads SGDLS; CDR2 reads YYNGEE. V gave up 4 bases and J gave up 7 bases; unmatched junction bases: 8. The CDR3 loop spans 14 amino acids. In DNA, the CDR3 is TGTGCCAGCAGCCCCCGGGACAGGTTGAATACGCAGTATTTT. This codes for CASSPRDRLNTQYF.

The sample holds one count of this clone. This rearrangement joins TRBV5-4 to TRBJ2-7, with TRBD2 identical over 11 bases. The J segment lost 4 bases and the V segment lost 4 bases, leaving 10 bases of the junction unmatched. CDR1 is SGHNT and CDR2 is YYREEE in the germline V gene (reference sequence). There are 16 residues in the CDR3. CDR3 residues: CASSPGGSSGRYEQYF. The CDR3 nucleotides read TGTGCCAGCAGCCCAGGGGGGTCTAGCGGGAGGTACGAGCAGTACTTC.